A selection of T cell receptor beta chains follows, all from one sample in a study of cytomegalovirus exposure and HLA in healthy donors. Profiling relied on immunoSEQ multiplex PCR, and the TCRdb table lists in-frame clones only, not all of them. In all, the sample yields some 130,000 clones. Input material: PBMCs. Receptors were obtained from a woman aged 40-49 years in good health and CMV-seropositive. CDR3s include the opening cysteine and the closing phenylalanine or tryptophan. The D gene is left open where the match is weak.

V gene: TRBV7-3
J gene: TRBJ2-7
D gene: TRBD2
CDR3 DNA: TGTGCCAGCAGCCTAGAAGGGACTAGCGGGAGAATTCAGAAGCAGTACTTC
CDR3 protein: CASSLEGTSGRIQKQYF

V gene: TRBV4-1
J gene: TRBJ2-7
D gene: TRBD1
CDR3 DNA: TGCGCCAGCAGCCATACATCACAGGGGACCTACGAGCAGTACTTC
CDR3 protein: CASSHTSQGTYEQYF

V gene: TRBV13
J gene: TRBJ2-7
D gene: -
CDR3 DNA: TGTGCCAGCAGCCCTAGCGTCGGCAAAGTTTACGAGCAGTACTTC
CDR3 protein: CASSPSVGKVYEQYF

V gene: TRBV9
J gene: TRBJ2-5
D gene: -
CDR3 DNA: TGTGCCAGCAGCGCCAAACAGGGCAACCAAGAGACCCAGTACTTC
CDR3 protein: CASSAKQGNQETQYF

V gene: TRBV27
J gene: TRBJ2-4
D gene: -
CDR3 DNA: TGTGCCAGCAGTTTACTAGCCAAAAACATTCAGTACTTC
CDR3 protein: CASSLLAKNIQYF

V gene: TRBV29-1
J gene: TRBJ2-3
D gene: TRBD2
CDR3 DNA: TGCAGCGTTGCCGCTAGCGGATACACAGATACGCAGTATTTT
CDR3 protein: CSVAASGYTDTQYF

V gene: TRBV5-8
J gene: TRBJ2-3
D gene: TRBD2
CDR3 DNA: TGTGCCAGCAGCTGGGGACTAGCGGGAGAGGTGGATACGCAGTATTTT
CDR3 protein: CASSWGLAGEVDTQYF

V gene: TRBV5-6
J gene: TRBJ2-1
D gene: TRBD1
CDR3 DNA: TGTGCCAGCAGCTGGGGGACAGGAGACAATGAGCAGTTCTTC
CDR3 protein: CASSWGTGDNEQFF

V gene: TRBV28
J gene: TRBJ1-1
D gene: TRBD1
CDR3 DNA: TGTGCCAGCAGTGAGACAGGGGATTGGACTGAAGCTTTCTTT
CDR3 protein: CASSETGDWTEAFF

V gene: TRBV7-9
J gene: TRBJ2-5
D gene: -
CDR3 DNA: TGTGCCAGCAGCCCCCGTGACAGCCAAGAGACCCAGTACTTC
CDR3 protein: CASSPRDSQETQYF

V gene: TRBV7-3
J gene: TRBJ2-7
D gene: TRBD2
CDR3 DNA: TGTGCCAGCAGCCATGGGACTAGCGGGGCCTACGAGCAGTACTTC
CDR3 protein: CASSHGTSGAYEQYF

V gene: TRBV5-1
J gene: TRBJ2-6
D gene: -
CDR3 DNA: TGCGCCAGCAGCTTGAGGCAGGGTAGTCCTGGGGCCAACGTCCTGACTTTC
CDR3 protein: CASSLRQGSPGANVLTF

V gene: TRBV7-9
J gene: TRBJ2-1
D gene: TRBD2
CDR3 DNA: TGTGCCAGCAGCTTAAGTTCGGGAGGGCATCGGGAGCAGTTCTTC
CDR3 protein: CASSLSSGGHREQFF

V gene: TRBV15
J gene: TRBJ2-7
D gene: TRBD1
CDR3 DNA: TGTGCCACCAGCAGCGGGACAGGGGACATGGAGCAGTACTTC
CDR3 protein: CATSSGTGDMEQYF

V gene: TRBV25-1
J gene: TRBJ2-7
D gene: -
CDR3 DNA: TGTGCCAGCAGTGAATCAGGACGGGGTTACGAGCAGTACTTC
CDR3 protein: CASSESGRGYEQYF

V gene: TRBV19
J gene: TRBJ1-3
D gene: -
CDR3 DNA: TGTGCCAGTAGTAGAAGGGGCTCTGGAAACACCATATATTTT
CDR3 protein: CASSRRGSGNTIYF

V gene: TRBV5-1
J gene: TRBJ2-7
D gene: TRBD2
CDR3 DNA: TGCGCCAGCAGACTTAGCGGGAGTTACGAGCAGTACTTC
CDR3 protein: CASRLSGSYEQYF

V gene: TRBV5-1
J gene: TRBJ2-2
D gene: TRBD1
CDR3 DNA: TGCGCCAGCAGCCTTCTGGGACAGGGGGCCATCGGGGAGCTGTTTTTT
CDR3 protein: CASSLLGQGAIGELFF

V gene: TRBV27
J gene: TRBJ2-2
D gene: -
CDR3 DNA: TGTGCCAGCAGTTTAAGGACAACGAACACCGGGGAGCTGTTTTTT
CDR3 protein: CASSLRTTNTGELFF

V gene: TRBV18
J gene: TRBJ1-1
D gene: -
CDR3 DNA: TGTGCCAGCTCACCAATTGGACAGCTACAGGGCACTGAAGCTTTCTTT
CDR3 protein: CASSPIGQLQGTEAFF

V gene: TRBV2
J gene: TRBJ2-7
D gene: -
CDR3 DNA: TGTGCCAGCAGTGAGTCGCGTTACGAGCAGTACTTC
CDR3 protein: CASSESRYEQYF

V gene: TRBV9
J gene: TRBJ2-3
D gene: TRBD2
CDR3 DNA: TGTGCCAGCAGCACCAAAGCGGGAGGCGCGCCAGATACGCAGTATTTT
CDR3 protein: CASSTKAGGAPDTQYF

V gene: TRBV6-5
J gene: TRBJ2-7
D gene: TRBD1
CDR3 DNA: TGTGCCAGCAGCCAGGACAGGGGCAACTCCTACGAGCAGTACTTC
CDR3 protein: CASSQDRGNSYEQYF

V gene: TRBV7-2
J gene: TRBJ2-3
D gene: TRBD2
CDR3 DNA: TGTGCCAGCAGCTTCCAGCTAGCGGGAGTTGCGGCAGATACGCAGTATTTT
CDR3 protein: CASSFQLAGVAADTQYF

V gene: TRBV6-1
J gene: TRBJ2-7
D gene: TRBD1
CDR3 DNA: TGTGCCAGCAGTCTGTTAGGGGGCCACTACGAGCAGTACTTC
CDR3 protein: CASSLLGGHYEQYF

V gene: TRBV9
J gene: TRBJ2-2
D gene: TRBD2
CDR3 DNA: TGTGCCAGCAGCGCGCCGAGCGGGCGGGAGGGCCGTCGGAACACCGGGGAGCTGTTTTTT
CDR3 protein: CASSAPSGREGRRNTGELFF

V gene: TRBV10-3
J gene: TRBJ2-1
D gene: TRBD2
CDR3 DNA: TGTGCCACCGACGGACTAGAGGATGAGCAGTTCTTC
CDR3 protein: CATDGLEDEQFF

V gene: TRBV7-8
J gene: TRBJ1-1
D gene: TRBD1
CDR3 DNA: TGTGCCAGCAGCTTAGGAACAGGGGTTACCATGAACACTGAAGCTTTCTTT
CDR3 protein: CASSLGTGVTMNTEAFF

V gene: TRBV28
J gene: TRBJ1-1
D gene: -
CDR3 DNA: TGTGCCAGCAGCCCACGGGTAACTGAAGCTTTCTTT
CDR3 protein: CASSPRVTEAFF

V gene: TRBV5-3
J gene: TRBJ2-7
D gene: -
CDR3 DNA: TGTGCCAGAAGCCCCGCTGAGCGCTGGGAGCAGTACTTC
CDR3 protein: CARSPAERWEQYF

V gene: TRBV28
J gene: TRBJ2-7
D gene: TRBD2
CDR3 DNA: TGTGCCAGCAGTACCCCTAGCGGGACTATTTACGAGCAGTACTTC
CDR3 protein: CASSTPSGTIYEQYF

V gene: TRBV9
J gene: TRBJ2-1
D gene: -
CDR3 DNA: TGTGCCAGCAGCGTCCGGGACATCTCCTACAATGAGCAGTTCTTC
CDR3 protein: CASSVRDISYNEQFF

V gene: TRBV5-1
J gene: TRBJ2-2
D gene: TRBD2
CDR3 DNA: TGCGCCAGCAGCTGGACTAGCCCGAACACCGGGGAGCTGTTTTTT
CDR3 protein: CASSWTSPNTGELFF

V gene: TRBV28
J gene: TRBJ1-5
D gene: TRBD1
CDR3 DNA: TGTGCCAGCAGAGAGACAGGGGACCAGCCCCAGCATTTT
CDR3 protein: CASRETGDQPQHF

V gene: TRBV6-5
J gene: TRBJ1-1
D gene: -
CDR3 DNA: TGTGCCAGCAGTACCGGGTTTACCGTAGCTTTCTTT
CDR3 protein: CASSTGFTVAFF

V gene: TRBV7-9
J gene: TRBJ2-1
D gene: TRBD1
CDR3 DNA: TGTGCCAGCAGCTTGGGACCGGGACAGGGGATTACAAATGAGCAGTTCTTC
CDR3 protein: CASSLGPGQGITNEQFF

V gene: TRBV19
J gene: TRBJ1-2
D gene: -
CDR3 DNA: TGTGCCTCCCACGCGGGGGACTATGGCTACACCTTC
CDR3 protein: CASHAGDYGYTF

V gene: TRBV30
J gene: TRBJ2-7
D gene: TRBD1
CDR3 DNA: TGTGCCTGGAGTCTAAAGCCGGGACAGGGGGTATACGAGCAGTACTTC
CDR3 protein: CAWSLKPGQGVYEQYF

V gene: TRBV6-5
J gene: TRBJ1-2
D gene: -
CDR3 DNA: TGTGCCAGCAGTTACCCGAACCCGGACGGGAGTGGAAGCTACACCTTC
CDR3 protein: CASSYPNPDGSGSYTF

V gene: TRBV28
J gene: TRBJ2-7
D gene: -
CDR3 DNA: TGTGCCAGCAGCTACCTCGGCCAGGGTTACGAGCAGTACTTC
CDR3 protein: CASSYLGQGYEQYF

V gene: TRBV28
J gene: TRBJ1-2
D gene: -
CDR3 DNA: TGTGCCAGCAGTTTGCCAGGGTTACTTAACTATGGCTACACCTTC
CDR3 protein: CASSLPGLLNYGYTF